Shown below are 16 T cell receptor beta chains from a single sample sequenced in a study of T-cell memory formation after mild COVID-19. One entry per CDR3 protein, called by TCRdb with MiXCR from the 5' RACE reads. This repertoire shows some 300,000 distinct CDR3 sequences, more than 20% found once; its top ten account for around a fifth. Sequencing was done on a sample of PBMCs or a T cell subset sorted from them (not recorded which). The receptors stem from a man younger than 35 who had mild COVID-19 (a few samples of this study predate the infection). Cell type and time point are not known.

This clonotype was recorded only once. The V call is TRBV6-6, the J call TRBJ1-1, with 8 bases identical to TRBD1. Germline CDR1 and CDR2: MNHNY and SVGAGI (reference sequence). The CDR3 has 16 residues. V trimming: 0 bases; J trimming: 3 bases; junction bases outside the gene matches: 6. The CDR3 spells CASSYSRTGRDTEAFF. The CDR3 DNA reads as TGTGCCAGCAGTTACTCGAGGACAGGGAGGGACACTGAAGCTTTCTTT.

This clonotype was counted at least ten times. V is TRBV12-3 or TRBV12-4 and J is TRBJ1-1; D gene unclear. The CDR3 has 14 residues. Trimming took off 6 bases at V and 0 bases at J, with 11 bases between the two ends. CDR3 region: CASRHRRLNTEAFF. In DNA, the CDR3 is TGTGCCAGCAGACACCGGAGGCTGAACACTGAAGCTTTCTTT.

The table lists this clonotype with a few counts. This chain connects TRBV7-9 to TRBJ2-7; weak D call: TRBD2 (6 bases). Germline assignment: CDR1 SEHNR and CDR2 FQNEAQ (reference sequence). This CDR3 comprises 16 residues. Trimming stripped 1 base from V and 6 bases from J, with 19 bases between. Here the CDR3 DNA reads TGTGCCAGCAGCTTAGGGCCTGGTGGGGCGGGGAGCGAGCAGTACGTC. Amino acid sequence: CASSLGPGGAGSEQYV.

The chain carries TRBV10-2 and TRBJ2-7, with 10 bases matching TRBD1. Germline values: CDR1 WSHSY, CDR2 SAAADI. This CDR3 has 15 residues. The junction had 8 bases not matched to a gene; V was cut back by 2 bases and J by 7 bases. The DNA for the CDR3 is TGCGCCAGCAGTGAGCCGGGACAGGGGAACGGGGAGCAGTACTTC. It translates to CASSEPGQGNGEQYF.

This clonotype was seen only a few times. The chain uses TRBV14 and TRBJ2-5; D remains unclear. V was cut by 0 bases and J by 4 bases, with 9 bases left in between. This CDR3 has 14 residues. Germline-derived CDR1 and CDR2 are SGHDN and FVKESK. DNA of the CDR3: TGTGCCAGCAGCCAAGATCGGGTGGTAGAGACCCAGTACTTC. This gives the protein CASSQDRVVETQYF.

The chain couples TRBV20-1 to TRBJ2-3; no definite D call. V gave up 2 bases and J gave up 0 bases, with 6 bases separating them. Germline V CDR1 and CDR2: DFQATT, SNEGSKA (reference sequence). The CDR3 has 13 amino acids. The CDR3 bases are TGCAGTGCTAGACTGTCTAGCACAGATACGCAGTATTTT. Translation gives CSARLSSTDTQYF.

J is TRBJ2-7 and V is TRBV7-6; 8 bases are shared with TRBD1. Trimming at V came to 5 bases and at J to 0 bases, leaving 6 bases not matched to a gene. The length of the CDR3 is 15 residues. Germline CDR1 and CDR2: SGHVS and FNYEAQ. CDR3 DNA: TGTGCCAGCAGCGAAAGGGACAGGAGCTCCTACGAGCAGTACTTC. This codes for CASSERDRSSYEQYF.

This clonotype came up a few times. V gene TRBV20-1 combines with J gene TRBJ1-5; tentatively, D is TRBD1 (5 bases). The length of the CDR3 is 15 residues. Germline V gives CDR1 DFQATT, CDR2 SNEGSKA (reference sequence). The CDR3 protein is CSSQSGGRGNQPQHF. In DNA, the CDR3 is TGCAGCTCCCAGTCCGGGGGAAGAGGCAATCAGCCCCAGCATTTT.

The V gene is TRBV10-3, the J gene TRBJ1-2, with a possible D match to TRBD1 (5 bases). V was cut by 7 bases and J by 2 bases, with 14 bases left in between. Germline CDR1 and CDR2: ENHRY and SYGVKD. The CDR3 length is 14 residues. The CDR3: CAITARDPNYGYTF. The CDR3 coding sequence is TGTGCCATCACTGCCAGGGACCCCAACTATGGCTACACCTTC.

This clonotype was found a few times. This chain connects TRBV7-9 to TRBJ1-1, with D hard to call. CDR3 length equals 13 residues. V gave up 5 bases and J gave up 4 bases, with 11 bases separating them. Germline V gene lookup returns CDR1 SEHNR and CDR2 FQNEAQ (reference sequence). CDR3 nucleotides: TGTGCCAGCAGCCCGCGGGTTGGCACTGAAGCTTTCTTT. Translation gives CASSPRVGTEAFF. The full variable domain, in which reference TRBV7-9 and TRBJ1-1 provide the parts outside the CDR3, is DTGVSQNPRHKITKRGQNVTFRCDPISEHNRLYWYRQTLGQGPEFLTYFQNEAQLEKSRLLSDRFSAERPKGSFSTLEIQRTEQGDSAMYLCASSPRVGTEAFFGQGTRLTVV.

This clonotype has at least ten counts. The CDR3 sequence: CASSTGGANTGELFF. The CDR3, as DNA: TGTGCCAGCAGTACAGGGGGCGCGAACACCGGGGAGCTGTTTTTT. J is TRBJ2-2 and V is TRBV12-3 or TRBV12-4; 9 nucleotides align to TRBD1. J was trimmed by 0 bases and V by 5 bases; bases with no gene match: 1. CDR3 length: 15 amino acids.

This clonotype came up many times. The CDR3 region is CSVRVSRGVETQYF. For the CDR3, the DNA is TGCAGCGTGAGGGTCTCCAGGGGCGTGGAGACCCAGTACTTC. The chain uses TRBV29-1 and TRBJ2-5; D is perhaps TRBD1 (6 bases). The V end was cut by 6 bases, the J end by 5 bases, with 19 bases between. CDR3 size: 14 residues. Germline CDR1 is SQVTM and CDR2 is ANQGSEA.

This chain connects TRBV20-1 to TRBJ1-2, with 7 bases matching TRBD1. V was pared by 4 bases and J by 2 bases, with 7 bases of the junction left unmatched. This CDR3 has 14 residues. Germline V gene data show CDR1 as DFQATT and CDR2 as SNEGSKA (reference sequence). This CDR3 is CSAILGQANYGYTF. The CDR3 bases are TGCAGTGCTATCCTAGGACAGGCCAACTATGGCTACACCTTC.

The CDR3 DNA is TGCGCCAGCAGCCCGCGGACTTCCTACAATGAGCAGTTCTTC. Amino acids: CASSPRTSYNEQFF. V and J are TRBV5-1 and TRBJ2-1, with D possibly matching TRBD2 (5 bases). The CDR3 loop spans 14 amino acids. V dropped 4 bases and J dropped 1 base, with 9 bases sitting between them. Germline V lookup: CDR1 SGHRS, CDR2 YFSETQ.

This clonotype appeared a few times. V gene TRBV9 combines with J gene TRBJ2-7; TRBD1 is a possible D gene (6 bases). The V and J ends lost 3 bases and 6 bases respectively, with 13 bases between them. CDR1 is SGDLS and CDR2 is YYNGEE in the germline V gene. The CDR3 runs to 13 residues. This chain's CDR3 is CASSGAAGVEQYF. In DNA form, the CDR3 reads TGTGCCAGCAGCGGCGCCGCAGGGGTCGAGCAGTACTTC.

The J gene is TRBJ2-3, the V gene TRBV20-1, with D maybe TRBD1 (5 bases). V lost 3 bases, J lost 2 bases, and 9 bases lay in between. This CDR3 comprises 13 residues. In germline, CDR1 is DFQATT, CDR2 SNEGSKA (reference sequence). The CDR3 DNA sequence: TGCAGTGCTAGGTTAGGGGTCACAGATACGCAGTATTTT. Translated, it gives CSARLGVTDTQYF.